The 4 T cell receptor beta chains presented below share a single source sample, sequenced in a study of blood T cell repertoires in COVID-19. TCRdb's copy holds only in-frame clones and misses some; the assay was immunoSEQ multiplex PCR. The sample contains approximately 250,000 clones, 88% of which appear only once. The sequencing input was PBMCs or T cells enriched from blood (not recorded which). These receptors all come from a woman aged 25 to 39 who had recovered from COVID-19.

The V gene is TRBV27, the J gene TRBJ2-5; D is unresolved. The CDR3 is 13 residues long. Germline CDR1 reads MNHEY; CDR2 reads SMNVEV (reference sequence). V was pared by 7 bases and J by 10 bases, with 19 bases between. The CDR3 here is CASTNQAFLDQYF. The CDR3 nucleotides are TGTGCCAGCACGAATCAGGCGTTTCTGGACCAGTACTTC.

The chain is built from TRBV7-8 and TRBJ2-6; 11 nucleotides agree with TRBD1. J was trimmed by 0 bases and V by 2 bases; bases with no gene match: 9. This CDR3 has 20 residues. Per the germline V gene, CDR1 is SGHVS and CDR2 is FQNEAQ. The CDR3 reads CASSLPGQGAISSGANVLTF. For the CDR3, the DNA is TGTGCCAGCAGCTTACCCGGACAGGGGGCGATTAGCTCTGGGGCCAACGTCCTGACTTTC.

The V call is TRBV11-3, the J call TRBJ2-1, with 11 bases fitting TRBD1. The V and J ends lost 5 bases and 7 bases, in that order; junction bases with no gene match: 22. Germline CDR1 SGHNT, CDR2 YENEEA. CDR3 size: 20 residues. CDR3 DNA: TGTGCCAGCAGCCCTGGACAGGGGAAGGGACAGGGGGGTACAGTAAATGAGCAGTTCTTC. This codes for CASSPGQGKGQGGTVNEQFF.

This chain's CDR3 is CSVVRLAGAQYNEQFF. As DNA, the CDR3 is TGCAGCGTTGTCCGACTAGCGGGAGCCCAATACAATGAGCAGTTCTTC. The chain uses TRBV29-1 and TRBJ2-1; 12 positions agree with TRBD2. V trimming: 4 bases; J trimming: 4 bases; junction bases outside the gene matches: 8. CDR1 is SQVTM and CDR2 is ANQGSEA in the germline V gene. The CDR3 is 16 residues long.